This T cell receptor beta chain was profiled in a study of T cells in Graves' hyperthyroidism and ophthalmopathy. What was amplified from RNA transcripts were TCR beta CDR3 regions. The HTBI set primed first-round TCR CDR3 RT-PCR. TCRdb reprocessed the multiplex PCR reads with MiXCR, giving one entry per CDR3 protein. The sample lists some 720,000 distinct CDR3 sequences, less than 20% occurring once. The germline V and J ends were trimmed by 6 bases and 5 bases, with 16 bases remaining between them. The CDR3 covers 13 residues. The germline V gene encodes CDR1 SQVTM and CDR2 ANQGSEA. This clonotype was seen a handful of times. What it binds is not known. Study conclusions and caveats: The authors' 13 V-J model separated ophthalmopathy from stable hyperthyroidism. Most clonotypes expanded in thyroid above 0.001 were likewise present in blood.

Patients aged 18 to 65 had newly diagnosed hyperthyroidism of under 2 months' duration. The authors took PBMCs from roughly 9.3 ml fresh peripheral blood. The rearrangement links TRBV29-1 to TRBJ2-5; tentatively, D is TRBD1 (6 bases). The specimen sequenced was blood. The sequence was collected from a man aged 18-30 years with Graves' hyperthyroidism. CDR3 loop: CSVRTGPQETQYF. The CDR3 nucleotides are TGCAGCGTCCGTACAGGGCCACAGGAGACCCAGTACTTC.